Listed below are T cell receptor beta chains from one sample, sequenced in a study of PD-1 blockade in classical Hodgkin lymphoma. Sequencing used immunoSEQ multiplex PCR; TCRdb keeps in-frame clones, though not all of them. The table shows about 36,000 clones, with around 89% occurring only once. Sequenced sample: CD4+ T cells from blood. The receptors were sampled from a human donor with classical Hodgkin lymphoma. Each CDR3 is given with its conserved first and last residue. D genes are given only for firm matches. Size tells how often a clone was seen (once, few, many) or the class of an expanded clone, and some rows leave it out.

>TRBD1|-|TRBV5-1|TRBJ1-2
CATGTGGPANYGYTF
TGCGCCACTGGGACAGGGGGCCCCGCTAACTATGGCTACACCTTC
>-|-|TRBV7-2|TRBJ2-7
CASSLSKKPEQYF
TGTGCCAGCAGCTTAAGTAAGAAGCCCGAGCAGTACTTC
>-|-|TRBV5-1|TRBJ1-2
CASSRDAGYGYTF
TGCGCCAGCAGCCGGGACGCAGGGTATGGCTACACCTTC
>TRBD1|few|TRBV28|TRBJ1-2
CASRSGTANYGYTF
TGTGCCAGCAGGAGTGGGACAGCTAACTATGGCTACACCTTC
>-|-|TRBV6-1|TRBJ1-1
CASSEWGVMNTEAFF
TGTGCCAGCAGTGAATGGGGGGTGATGAACACTGAAGCTTTCTTT
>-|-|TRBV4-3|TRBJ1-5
CASSQVVGIQPQHF
TGCGCCAGCAGCCAAGTTGTAGGGATTCAGCCCCAGCATTTT
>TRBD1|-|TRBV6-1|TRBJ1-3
CASSARQGGNTIYF
TGTGCCAGCAGTGCCCGACAGGGTGGAAACACCATATATTTT
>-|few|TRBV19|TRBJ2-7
CASSNSRALEQYF
TGTGCCAGTAGTAATTCCCGGGCCCTCGAGCAGTACTTC
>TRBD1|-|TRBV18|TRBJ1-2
CASSQGARTDGYTF
TGTGCCAGCTCACAGGGGGCGCGTACGGATGGCTACACCTTC
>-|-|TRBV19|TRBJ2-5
CASSIERDYQETQYF
TGTGCCAGTAGTATAGAACGGGACTACCAAGAGACCCAGTACTTC
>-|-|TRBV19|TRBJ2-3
CASSDQGFADTQYF
TGTGCCAGTAGCGACCAAGGGTTCGCAGATACGCAGTATTTT
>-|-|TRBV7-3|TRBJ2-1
CASSLDWSSYNEQFF
TGTGCCAGCAGCCTAGACTGGAGCTCCTACAATGAGCAGTTCTTC
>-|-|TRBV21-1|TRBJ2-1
CASSPRASGAFWQFF
TGTGCCAGCAGCCCCAGGGCTAGCGGGGCCTTCTGGCAGTTCTTC
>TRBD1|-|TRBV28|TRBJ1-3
CASSLPGTVFEGNTIYF
TGTGCCAGCAGTTTACCCGGGACAGTCTTTGAAGGAAACACCATATATTTT
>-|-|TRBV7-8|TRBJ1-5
CASSPQAGAPGHF
TGTGCCAGCAGCCCCCAGGCGGGGGCCCCTGGGCATTTT
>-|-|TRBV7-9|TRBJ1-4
CASMERGKEKLFF
TGTGCCAGCATGGAGCGGGGAAAGGAAAAACTGTTTTTT
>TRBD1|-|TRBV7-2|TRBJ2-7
CASSFIGTGGYIYEQYF
TGTGCCAGCAGCTTTATTGGGACAGGGGGTTACATCTACGAGCAGTACTTC
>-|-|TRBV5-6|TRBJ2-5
CASSFSRETQYF
TGTGCCAGCAGCTTTTCCCGGGAGACCCAGTACTTC
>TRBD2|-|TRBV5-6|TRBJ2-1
CASSFRPGGEQFF
TGTGCCAGCAGCTTCCGCCCGGGGGGTGAGCAGTTCTTC
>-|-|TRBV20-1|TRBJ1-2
CSASRDGYTF
TGCAGTGCTAGTAGGGACGGCTACACCTTC
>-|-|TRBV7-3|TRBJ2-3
CASSFAGRDTQYF
TGTGCCAGCAGCTTTGCGGGAAGAGATACGCAGTATTTT
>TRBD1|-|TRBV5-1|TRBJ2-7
CASSWGTGGGEQYF
TGCGCCAGCAGCTGGGGGACAGGGGGAGGGGAGCAGTACTTC
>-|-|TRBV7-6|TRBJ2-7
CASSQEGEQYF
TGTGCCAGCAGCCAAGAAGGGGAGCAGTACTTC
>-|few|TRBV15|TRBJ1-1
CATRAGGGGTEAFF
TGTGCCACCAGGGCCGGGGGAGGGGGGACTGAAGCTTTCTTT
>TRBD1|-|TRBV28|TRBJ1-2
CASSLGQGGYTF
TGTGCCAGCAGTTTGGGACAGGGAGGCTACACCTTC
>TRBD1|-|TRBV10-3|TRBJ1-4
CAISETLQGNEKLFF
TGTGCCATCAGTGAGACACTACAGGGGAATGAAAAACTGTTTTTT
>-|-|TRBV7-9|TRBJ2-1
CASSLLNEQFF
TGTGCCAGCAGCTTACTCAATGAGCAGTTCTTC
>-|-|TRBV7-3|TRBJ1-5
CASSLGSLSNQPQHF
TGTGCCAGCAGCTTAGGGTCACTTAGCAATCAGCCCCAGCATTTT
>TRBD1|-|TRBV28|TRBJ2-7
CASSLDVQGGYEQYF
TGTGCCAGCAGTTTAGATGTACAGGGGGGCTACGAGCAGTACTTC
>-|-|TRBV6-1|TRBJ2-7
CAIRTVTYEQYF
TGTGCCATCCGGACAGTCACCTACGAGCAGTACTTC
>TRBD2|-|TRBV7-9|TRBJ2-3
CASSLALLAGADTQYF
TGTGCCAGCAGCTTAGCGCTACTAGCGGGAGCAGATACGCAGTATTTT
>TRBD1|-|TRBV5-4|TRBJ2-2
CASSPRDRVNTGELFF
TGTGCCAGCAGCCCTCGGGACAGAGTTAACACCGGGGAGCTGTTTTTT
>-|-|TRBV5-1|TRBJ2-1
CASSLRRGTYNEQFF
TGCGCCAGCAGCTTGCGAAGGGGGACCTACAATGAGCAGTTCTTC
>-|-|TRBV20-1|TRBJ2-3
CSAGLTDTQYF
TGCAGTGCTGGCTTGACAGATACGCAGTATTTT
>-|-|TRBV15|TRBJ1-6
CATSRDHNSPLHF
TGTGCCACCAGCAGAGATCATAATTCACCCCTCCACTTT
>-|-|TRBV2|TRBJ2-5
CAMIFGTSRQETQYF
TGTGCCATGATTTTTGGGACATCCCGTCAAGAGACCCAGTACTTC
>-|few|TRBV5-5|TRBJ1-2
CASSLAGVNGYTF
TGTGCCAGCAGCTTGGCCGGGGTCAATGGCTACACCTTC
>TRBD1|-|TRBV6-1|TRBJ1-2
CASTLDRSRYTF
TGTGCCAGCACGTTGGACAGGTCCCGCTACACCTTC
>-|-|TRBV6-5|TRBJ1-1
CASYRPTGGGAEAFF
TGTGCCAGCTACAGGCCGACGGGCGGGGGGGCTGAAGCTTTCTTT
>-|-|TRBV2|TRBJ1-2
CASKRDYGYTF
TGTGCCAGCAAACGGGACTATGGCTACACCTTC
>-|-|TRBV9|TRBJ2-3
CASSVGDLAGTDTQYF
TGTGCCAGCAGCGTAGGCGATCTGGCGGGCACAGATACGCAGTATTTT
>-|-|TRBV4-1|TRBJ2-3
CASSQDVTGLTDTQYF
TGCGCCAGCAGCCAAGATGTCACAGGGCTCACAGATACGCAGTATTTT
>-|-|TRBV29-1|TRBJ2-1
CSVPTSSYNEQFF
TGCAGCGTTCCCACCAGCTCCTACAATGAGCAGTTCTTC
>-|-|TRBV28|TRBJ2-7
CASRNLLSGQTYEQYF
TGTGCCAGCAGGAACTTATTATCTGGACAGACCTACGAGCAGTACTTC
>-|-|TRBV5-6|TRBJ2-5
CASSPYSGKQETQYF
TGTGCCAGCAGCCCCTACTCCGGGAAACAAGAGACCCAGTACTTC
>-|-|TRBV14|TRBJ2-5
CASSLGQPTPQYF
TGTGCCAGCAGCCTTGGACAGCCAACCCCCCAGTACTTC
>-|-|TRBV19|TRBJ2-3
CASSIGYLSGTDTQYF
TGTGCCAGTAGTATCGGGTACCTCTCTGGCACAGATACGCAGTATTTT
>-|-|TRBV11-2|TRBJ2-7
CASTLTGSSLTTYEQYF
TGTGCCAGCACCCTCACCGGGAGCAGCTTAACTACCTACGAGCAGTACTTC
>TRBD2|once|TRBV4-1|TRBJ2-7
CASSQPLAGAYEQYF
TGCGCCAGCAGCCAGCCTCTAGCGGGGGCCTACGAGCAGTACTTC
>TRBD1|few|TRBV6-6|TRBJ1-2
CASREPSMGQSF
TGTGCCAGCAGAGAACCATCAATGGGACAGTCCTTC
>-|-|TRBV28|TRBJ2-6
CASSFLLRGANVLTF
TGTGCCAGCAGTTTCTTGTTGAGGGGGGCCAACGTCCTGACTTTC
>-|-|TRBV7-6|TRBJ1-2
CASSVQGGGYTF
TGTGCCAGCAGCGTACAGGGAGGTGGCTACACCTTC
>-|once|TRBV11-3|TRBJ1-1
CASSLGGGSGEAFF
TGTGCCAGCAGCTTGGGGGGTGGGTCAGGAGAAGCTTTCTTT
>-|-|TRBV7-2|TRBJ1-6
CASSNQDRGYNSPLHF
TGTGCCAGCAGCAACCAAGACAGAGGGTATAATTCACCCCTCCACTTT
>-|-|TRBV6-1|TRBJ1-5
CASSDSYRAGEPQHF
TGTGCCAGCAGTGACTCGTACAGGGCGGGGGAGCCCCAGCATTTT
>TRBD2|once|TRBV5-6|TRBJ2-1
CASSPRASGVRRGLQFF
TGTGCCAGCAGCCCCCGGGCTAGCGGGGTTAGGCGTGGGTTGCAGTTCTTC
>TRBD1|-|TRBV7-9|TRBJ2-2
CASSLGDRGNTGELFF
TGTGCCAGCAGCTTAGGGGACAGGGGGAACACCGGGGAGCTGTTTTTT
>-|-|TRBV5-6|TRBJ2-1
CASRPWGVNEQFF
TGTGCCAGCAGACCATGGGGCGTTAATGAGCAGTTCTTC
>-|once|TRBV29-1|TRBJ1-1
CSVQTGGPNTEAFF
TGCAGCGTCCAAACTGGGGGACCAAACACTGAAGCTTTCTTT
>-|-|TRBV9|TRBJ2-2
CASSSTYRVDTGELFF
TGTGCCAGCAGCTCGACCTACAGGGTAGATACCGGGGAGCTGTTTTTT